The 2 T cell receptor beta chains reported below all come from one sample, sequenced in a study of shared clonotypes between healthy human individuals. Sequencing was performed with immunoSEQ multiplex PCR; in TCRdb, only in-frame clones are kept and a portion is missing. Among more than 2 million clones, over 85% were seen once, and the ten largest hold 0.1% to 0.15%. What was sequenced was naive CD4+ T cells sorted from blood. As for subset: CD45RA+ positively selected. Source of these receptors: a man younger than 30 in good health.

The chain joins TRBV6-5 to TRBJ2-7; TRBD1 aligns across 9 bases. The ends lost 2 bases at V and 3 bases at J; junction bases unmatched: 8. Germline CDR1 reads MNHEY; CDR2 reads SVGAGI. This CDR3 spans 16 amino acids. CDR3 in DNA: TGTGCCAGCAGTTACACACTTCCGGGACAGGGCTACGAGCAGTACTTC. Translating gives CASSYTLPGQGYEQYF.

The chain employs TRBV2 and TRBJ2-5; 7 bases map to TRBD1. CDR1 and CDR2 from the germline V gene are SNHLY and FYNNEI. This CDR3 is 14 amino acids long. V shed 10 bases and J 4 bases; nucleotides not matched to a gene: 12. The DNA of the CDR3 is TGTGCCATCAAAAGGGGGACAGCAATAGAGACCCAGTACTTC. Translated: CAIKRGTAIETQYF.